This record covers a single T cell receptor (beta chain). Regarding time point: pretreatment peripheral blood. These data come from a study of PD-L1 blockade in urothelial cancer. Across the whole study: Blood yielded a median of approximately 140,000 T cells per sample.

The CDR3 is 16 amino acids. The V and J ends lost 4 bases and 7 bases, in that order; junction bases with no gene match: 16. CDR1 is SGHDT, CDR2 YYEEEE, per germline. Generated by immunoSEQ multiplex PCR, the TCRdb table keeps only in-frame clones and is missing some. The data show around 68,000 clones, approximately 78% seen once. J is TRBJ2-7 and V is TRBV5-6; TRBD1 matches 8 bases. Sample: PBMCs, taken around atezolizumab (anti-PD-L1) treatment. This TCR derives from a man between 65 and 85 years old with urothelial cancer. In DNA, the CDR3 is TGTGCCAGCAGCAACCGGGACAGGCTCAGGTCGGAGGAGCAGTACTTC. Translating it yields CASSNRDRLRSEEQYF.